The 15 T cell receptor beta chains below were found in one sample sequenced in a study of sequential checkpoint blockade in melanoma. This sample's treatment: randomized to nivolumab then ipilimumab (arm A) or the reverse (arm B). The method was immunoSEQ multiplex PCR; TCRdb's version includes in-frame clones alone and lacks a portion of them. The data show tens of thousands of clones, less than 90% seen once. Sequencing used CD8+ T cells sorted from blood (inferred from file names), obtained from a patient given nivolumab and ipilimumab in sequence. The source is a human donor with melanoma.

CDR3 DNA: TGTGCCAGCAGTTACTACCAGGATCTTGATGAGCAGTTCTTC. It encodes CASSYYQDLDEQFF. V and J are TRBV6-6 and TRBJ2-1; D is ambiguous. The CDR3 is 14 amino acids. Germline CDR1 and CDR2: MNHNY and SVGAGI (reference sequence). V lost 1 base and J lost 8, with 12 bases in between.

By proportion, this clone is medium-sized. CDR3 residues: CASSSRRGYGYTF. The CDR3 DNA is TGTGCCAGCAGCTCCCGACGGGGCTATGGCTACACCTTC. J is TRBJ1-2 and V is TRBV6-5; D unclear. V was cut by 6 bases and J by 4 bases, with 12 bases left in between. This CDR3 is 13 amino acids long. Looked up from germline, CDR1 is MNHEY and CDR2 is SVGAGI.

J is TRBJ2-7 and V is TRBV6-5, with TRBD1 as a possible D gene (6 bases). The V end lost 5 bases, the J end lost 7 bases, and 15 bases lay between the germline ends. The CDR3 is made up of 13 amino acids. Looked up from germline, CDR1 is MNHEY and CDR2 is SVGAGI. The DNA of the CDR3 is TGTGCCAGCAGTGAAATAGAACAGGGAGAGCAGTACTTC. Its translation is CASSEIEQGEQYF.

In its sample, this clone was seen once. The chain links TRBV14 to TRBJ1-1; D ambiguous. Trimming took 0 bases from V and 5 from J, leaving 13 bases between them. The CDR3 covers 15 residues. The germline V gene encodes CDR1 SGHDN and CDR2 FVKESK. The CDR3 bases are TGTGCCAGCAGCCAAGATGGGAGGTTACGGACTGAAGCTTTCTTT. Translated: CASSQDGRLRTEAFF.

This chain links TRBV7-8 with TRBJ2-7; a weak D match, TRBD1 (6 bases). The germline V and J ends were trimmed by 5 bases and 3 bases, with 17 bases remaining between them. The CDR3 runs to 15 residues. The germline V gene has CDR1 SGHVS and CDR2 FQNEAQ. CDR3 region: CASSNPTGAFYEQYF. The CDR3 bases are TGTGCCAGCAGCAATCCGACAGGAGCCTTCTACGAGCAGTACTTC.

The rearrangement links TRBV12-1 to TRBJ1-4; the DNA was not compared with TRBD1, the D call given in the table. TRBV12-1 is reported as a pseudogene. The CDR3 is 15 residues long. CDR3 amino acids: CASSFDEGDNEKLFF. The CDR3 coding sequence is TGTGCCAGCAGCTTTGATGAGGGGGATAATGAAAAACTGTTTTTT.

This rearrangement joins TRBV9 to TRBJ1-3; TRBD1 aligns across 7 bases. The CDR3 totals 14 residues. Trimming cost V 4 bases and J 0 bases; bases outside gene matches: 1. From germline, CDR1 is SGDLS and CDR2 YYNGEE. CDR3 residues: CASSPGGSGNTIYF. CDR3 in DNA: TGTGCCAGCAGCCCAGGGGGCTCTGGAAACACCATATATTTT.

The V and J genes are TRBV6-6 and TRBJ2-7, with D possibly matching TRBD2 (6 bases). V was trimmed by 4 bases and J by 4 bases, leaving 14 bases between them. Germline lookup yields CDR1 MNHNY and CDR2 SVGAGI (reference sequence). This CDR3 comprises 14 residues. The CDR3 DNA reads TGTGCCAGCAGTTCACTTGGGCGGGGTTACGAGCAGTACTTC. Its translation is CASSSLGRGYEQYF.

The V and J genes are TRBV28 and TRBJ2-1; TRBD1 aligns across 7 bases. CDR3 length: 16 residues. Germline CDR1 and CDR2: MDHEN and SYDVKM. The ends lost 8 bases at V and 0 bases at J; junction bases unmatched: 10. The CDR3 reads CASGRLGQSSYNEQFF. CDR3 sequence (DNA): TGTGCCAGCGGCCGATTGGGACAGAGCTCCTACAATGAGCAGTTCTTC. The full variable domain, in which reference TRBV28 and TRBJ2-1 provide the parts outside the CDR3, is DVKVTQSSRYLVKRTGEKVFLECVQDMDHENMFWYRQDPGLGLRLIYFSYDVKMKEKGDIPEGYSVSREKKERFSLILESASTNQTSMYLCASGRLGQSSYNEQFFGPGTRLTVL.

In its sample, this clone was seen once. This chain links TRBV19 with TRBJ2-5, with D unresolved. Between the trimmed V and J ends, which lost 6 bases and 4 bases, there was a span of 12 bases. The length of the CDR3 is 13 residues. Germline CDR1 is LNHDA and CDR2 is SQIVND (reference sequence). The CDR3 nucleotides are TGTGCCAGTAGCCTGGCCCCGTCAGAGACCCAGTACTTC. It codes for CASSLAPSETQYF. Drawing the rest from reference TRBV19 and TRBJ2-5, the complete variable domain is DGGITQSPKYLFRKEGQNVTLSCEQNLNHDAMYWYRQDPGQGLRLIYYSQIVNDFQKGDIAEGYSVSREKKESFPLTVTSAQKNPTAFYLCASSLAPSETQYFGPGTRLLVL.

DNA for the CDR3: TGTGCCAGCAGCCAAGGACAGAGAAGCTCCTATAATTCACCCCTCCACTTT. It specifies CASSQGQRSSYNSPLHF. This chain links TRBV14 with TRBJ1-6; D is possibly TRBD1 (5 bases). There are 17 residues in the CDR3. Trimming took 1 base from V and 0 from J, leaving 10 bases between them. Germline CDR1 is SGHDN and CDR2 is FVKESK.

V gene TRBV2 combines with J gene TRBJ1-2; 10 bases are shared with TRBD1. The CDR3 covers 12 residues. Germline assignment: CDR1 SNHLY and CDR2 FYNNEI. V dropped 7 bases and J dropped 7; count of bases not matched to a gene: 3. CDR3 in DNA: TGTGCCAGCACCGACAGGGGGCTTGGCTACACCTTC. It specifies CASTDRGLGYTF.

The J gene is TRBJ2-7, the V gene TRBV13, with D possibly being TRBD1 (6 bases). Germline V lookup: CDR1 PRHDT, CDR2 FYEKMQ (reference sequence). V was pared by 0 bases and J by 2 bases, with 11 bases between. The CDR3 sequence is 15 residues long. The CDR3 DNA sequence: TGTGCCAGCAGCTTAGGGACAGGACCTACCTACGAGCAGTACTTC. This gives the protein CASSLGTGPTYEQYF.

This sequence joins TRBV11-2 and TRBJ2-7; the D is unclear. Deletions cut 3 bases from V and 6 bases from J, with 9 bases between. Germline V gene lookup returns CDR1 SGHAT and CDR2 FQNNGV. The CDR3 sequence is 12 residues long. The CDR3 sequence is CASSFGQGEQYF. The CDR3 nucleotides read TGTGCCAGCAGCTTTGGGCAAGGCGAGCAGTACTTC.

The chain links TRBV5-8 to TRBJ2-1, with 7 bases matching TRBD2. This CDR3 spans 16 amino acids. With 5 bases clipped from V and 7 bases from J, the junction kept 15 bases outside the gene matches. Per germline, CDR1 SGHTS and CDR2 YDEGEE. This CDR3 is CASRNGGLADFNEQFF. The CDR3 DNA is TGTGCCAGCAGGAATGGAGGCCTAGCGGATTTTAATGAGCAGTTCTTC.